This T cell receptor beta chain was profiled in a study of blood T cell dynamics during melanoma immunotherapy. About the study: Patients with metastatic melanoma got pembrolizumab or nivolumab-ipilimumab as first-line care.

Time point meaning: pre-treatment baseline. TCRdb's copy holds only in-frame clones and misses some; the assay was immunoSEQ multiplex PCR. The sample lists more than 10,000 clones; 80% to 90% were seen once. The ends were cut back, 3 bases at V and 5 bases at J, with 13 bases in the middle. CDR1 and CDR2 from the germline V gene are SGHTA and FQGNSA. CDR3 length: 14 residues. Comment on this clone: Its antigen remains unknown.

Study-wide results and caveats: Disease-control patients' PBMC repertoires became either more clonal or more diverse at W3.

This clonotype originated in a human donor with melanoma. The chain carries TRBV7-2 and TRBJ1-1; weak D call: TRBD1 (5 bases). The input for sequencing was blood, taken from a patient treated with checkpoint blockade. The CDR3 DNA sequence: TGTGCCAGCAGCTTTAATCCAGGGTCTACTGAAGCTTTCTTT. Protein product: CASSFNPGSTEAFF.